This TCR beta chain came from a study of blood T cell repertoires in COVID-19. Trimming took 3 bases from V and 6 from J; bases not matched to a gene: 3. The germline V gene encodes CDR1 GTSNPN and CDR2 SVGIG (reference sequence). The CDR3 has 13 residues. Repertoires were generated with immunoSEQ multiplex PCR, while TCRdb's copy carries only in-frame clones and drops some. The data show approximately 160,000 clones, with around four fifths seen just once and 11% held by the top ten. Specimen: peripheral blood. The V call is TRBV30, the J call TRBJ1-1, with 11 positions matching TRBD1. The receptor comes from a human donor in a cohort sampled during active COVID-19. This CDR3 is CAWSGQGAAEAFF. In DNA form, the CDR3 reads TGTGCCTGGAGCGGACAGGGGGCGGCTGAAGCTTTCTTT.